This is a list of T cell receptor beta chains from one sample in a study of OX40 agonist ivuxolimab in advanced cancers. TCRdb's table, derived via immunoSEQ multiplex PCR, lists solely in-frame clones and lacks some. The data contain 20,000 or so clones, nearly 85% of them seen just once; the ten biggest clones take up 30%. Sequencing used CD4+ or CD8+ T cells sorted from blood, obtained in a trial of the OX40 agonist ivuxolimab. Receptors were obtained from an adult with an advanced solid tumor such as melanoma, head and neck, liver or kidney cancer. Each CDR3 is given with its conserved first and last residue. The order of the fields is J gene, D gene, V gene, clone size, CDR3 protein, CDR3 DNA. D genes are given only for firm matches. Size is stated for part of the rows, as once, few or many counts, or as a class when the clone is expanded.

TRBJ2-1	TRBD2	TRBV7-3	-	CASSLRTPLAGGGNEQFF	TGTGCCAGCAGCTTAAGGACACCCCTAGCGGGAGGAGGCAATGAGCAGTTCTTC
TRBJ1-5	TRBD1	TRBV7-3	-	CASSKTHRGIGNQPQHF	TGTGCCAGCAGCAAAACACACAGGGGGATTGGCAATCAGCCCCAGCATTTT
TRBJ2-7	-	TRBV5-1	-	CASSLDQGTGEQYF	TGCGCCAGCAGCTTGGATCAGGGGACGGGCGAGCAGTACTTC
TRBJ2-3	TRBD2	TRBV7-3	-	CASSLLLAGDGTDTQYF	TGTGCCAGCAGCTTACTACTAGCGGGAGATGGCACAGATACGCAGTATTTT
TRBJ1-2	-	TRBV5-1	few	CASSYEGEYGYTF	TGCGCCAGCAGCTATGAAGGGGAGTATGGCTACACCTTC
TRBJ1-3	-	TRBV7-9	-	CASSLAGSSGNTIYF	TGTGCCAGCAGCTTAGCAGGGAGTTCTGGAAACACCATATATTTT
TRBJ2-7	-	TRBV20-1	-	CSARRDYEQYF	TGCAGTGCCCGCCGGGACTACGAGCAGTACTTC
TRBJ2-7	-	TRBV5-6	-	CASSSRDSYEQYF	TGTGCCAGCAGCTCCAGGGATTCGTACGAGCAGTACTTC
TRBJ1-2	-	TRBV7-2	-	CASSLALSRGGQFNGYTF	TGTGCCAGCAGCTTAGCGCTAAGTCGGGGTGGACAGTTTAATGGCTACACCTTC
TRBJ2-3	-	TRBV5-1	-	CASSSRQGGPDTQYF	TGCGCCAGCAGCTCTAGACAGGGAGGCCCAGATACGCAGTATTTT
TRBJ2-5	-	TRBV28	-	CASSLWQAGRETQYF	TGTGCCAGCAGTTTATGGCAGGCCGGTAGGGAGACCCAGTACTTC
TRBJ2-5	-	TRBV2	-	CASSFSVETQYF	TGTGCCAGCAGTTTTTCGGTCGAGACCCAGTACTTC
TRBJ1-1	-	TRBV19	-	CASSMKVRSTEAFF	TGTGCCAGTAGTATGAAGGTGAGAAGCACTGAAGCTTTCTTT
TRBJ2-1	-	TRBV7-9	-	CASSFMEEGLNEQFF	TGTGCCAGCAGCTTCATGGAGGAGGGGCTTAATGAGCAGTTCTTC
TRBJ2-1	TRBD2	TRBV7-9	-	CASSTFLREAYNEQFF	TGTGCCAGCAGCACTTTTTTGCGGGAGGCTTACAATGAGCAGTTCTTC
TRBJ2-1	-	TRBV6-5	few	CASSCYNCNEQFF	TGTGCCAGCAGTTGTTACAACTGCAATGAGCAGTTCTTC
TRBJ1-1	-	TRBV7-6	once	CASSFLDKDTEAFF	TGTGCCAGCAGCTTTTTGGACAAAGATACTGAAGCTTTCTTT
TRBJ1-1	-	TRBV13	-	CASSTTGVNTEAFF	TGTGCCAGCAGCACCACAGGAGTTAACACTGAAGCTTTCTTT
TRBJ2-7	-	TRBV18	-	CASSQGTGREQYF	TGTGCCAGCTCCCAAGGAACAGGCCGCGAGCAGTACTTC
TRBJ1-4	-	TRBV19	-	CASSIGAYGTNEKLFF	TGTGCCAGTAGTATAGGGGCATACGGGACTAATGAAAAACTGTTTTTT
TRBJ2-2	-	TRBV6-5	-	CASSYSRDTGELFF	TGTGCCAGCAGTTACTCGCGGGACACCGGGGAGCTGTTTTTT
TRBJ2-1	-	TRBV18	-	CASSPLRNEQFF	TGTGCCAGCTCACCACTCCGAAATGAGCAGTTCTTC
TRBJ1-6	-	TRBV6-6	-	CASAGVNNSPLHF	TGTGCCAGCGCAGGGGTCAATAATTCACCCCTCCACTTT
TRBJ1-1	-	TRBV11-1	once	CASSLGQPEAFF	TGTGCCAGCAGCTTAGGGCAGCCTGAAGCTTTCTTT
TRBJ1-2	-	TRBV4-1	-	CASSQGFRGRFLNYGYTF	TGCGCCAGCAGCCAAGGTTTCAGGGGCAGGTTCCTTAACTATGGCTACACCTTC
TRBJ2-3	-	TRBV7-9	-	CASSLVTGTDTQYF	TGTGCCAGCAGCTTAGTGACCGGCACAGATACGCAGTATTTT
TRBJ2-1	-	TRBV18	-	CASSRGQSSYNEQFF	TGTGCCAGCTCCCGCGGCCAGAGCTCCTACAATGAGCAGTTCTTC
TRBJ2-3	-	TRBV7-6	-	CASSLVPTGSGGDTQYF	TGTGCCAGCAGCTTAGTCCCGACAGGGAGCGGGGGAGATACGCAGTATTTT
TRBJ2-1	-	TRBV29-1	-	CSVVLREKVNEQFF	TGCAGCGTTGTTTTACGGGAGAAAGTGAATGAGCAGTTCTTC
TRBJ1-6	-	TRBV6-5	-	CASSDPGQFSPLHF	TGTGCCAGCAGTGACCCCGGACAGTTCTCACCCCTCCACTTT
TRBJ2-2	-	TRBV7-3	few	CASSLRPTMYKFTGELFF	TGTGCCAGCAGCTTGAGACCCACCATGTATAAATTCACCGGGGAGCTGTTTTTT
TRBJ1-2	TRBD1	TRBV7-8	-	CASSRGGQANYGYTF	TGTGCCAGCAGCCGAGGGGGCCAGGCTAACTATGGCTACACCTTC
TRBJ2-1	TRBD1	TRBV2	-	CASSSRQGWNEQFF	TGTGCCAGCAGTAGTCGACAGGGCTGGAATGAGCAGTTCTTC
TRBJ1-4	-	TRBV13	-	CASSLRGRGKGEKLFF	TGTGCCAGCAGCCTTCGTGGGAGGGGTAAGGGTGAAAAACTGTTTTTT
TRBJ1-5	TRBD1	TRBV27	-	CASSDGQGTKDYSNQPQHF	TGTGCCAGCAGTGACGGACAGGGGACGAAAGATTATAGCAATCAGCCCCAGCATTTT
TRBJ1-1	TRBD1	TRBV7-8	-	CASSQSRGRNTEAFF	TGTGCCAGCAGCCAGTCGAGGGGGCGGAACACTGAAGCTTTCTTT
TRBJ2-5	-	TRBV14	-	CASSQDPLLETQYF	TGTGCCAGCAGCCAAGATCCCCTTCTAGAGACCCAGTACTTC
TRBJ2-1	TRBD2	TRBV2	-	CASSTRTSGSSYNEQFF	TGTGCCAGCAGTACCCGGACTAGCGGGAGCTCCTACAATGAGCAGTTCTTC
TRBJ1-1	-	TRBV27	-	CASSLWQGLNTEAFF	TGTGCCAGCAGTTTATGGCAGGGACTGAACACTGAAGCTTTCTTT
TRBJ2-1	-	TRBV20-1	-	CSARWGTEQFF	TGCAGTGCTAGGTGGGGGACTGAGCAGTTCTTC
TRBJ2-2	-	TRBV28	-	CASSSAFELFF	TGTGCCAGCAGTTCCGCGTTCGAGCTGTTTTTT
TRBJ1-1	TRBD1	TRBV5-4	-	CASSLQGVNTEAFF	TGTGCCAGCAGCCTGCAGGGGGTGAACACTGAAGCTTTCTTT
TRBJ1-6	-	TRBV30	-	CAWSPIGTRHPLHF	TGTGCCTGGAGTCCTATCGGCACGAGGCATCCCCTCCACTTT
TRBJ2-7	-	TRBV19	-	CASGDSSYEQYF	TGTGCCAGTGGAGATAGCTCCTACGAGCAGTACTTC